Following are 27 T cell receptor beta chains from one sample sequenced in a study of blood T cell repertoires in COVID-19 (dated by TCRdb to about 2020). The method was the immunoSEQ multiplex PCR assay. TCRdb's version of the immuneACCESS table is confined to in-frame rearrangements and falls short of the full clone set. An unresolved V gene accounts for under half of the shortfall where checked; the remainder is of unknown origin. The sample yields about 200,000 clones; 75% to 90% were counted once. 0.72% of the sample rests with the top ten. Source material: peripheral blood. Source of these receptors: a man aged 40-50 years with acute or convalescent COVID-19.

The chain recombines TRBV27 with TRBJ1-5, with 7 bases that match TRBD1. V lost 3 bases and J lost 9; bases outside the gene matches: 14. This CDR3 spans 16 amino acids. CDR1 is MNHEY, CDR2 SMNVEV, per germline (reference sequence). The CDR3 sequence: CASSLSYGGGGRPQHF. In DNA form, the CDR3 reads TGTGCCAGCAGTTTGTCATATGGAGGGGGCGGACGGCCCCAGCATTTT.

The chain uses TRBV11-2 and TRBJ1-1; D may be TRBD1 (6 bases). There are 12 residues in the CDR3. The germline CDR1 and CDR2 sequences are SGHAT and FQNNGV. Between the trimmed V and J ends, which lost 5 bases and 10 bases, there was a span of 14 bases. CDR3 sequence (DNA): TGTGCCAGCAGCATGACAGGAGGTAGAGCTTTCTTT. It is translated as CASSMTGGRAFF. Using reference TRBV11-2 and TRBJ1-1 for the parts outside the CDR3, the full variable domain is EAGVAQSPRYKIIEKRQSVAFWCNPISGHATLYWYQQILGQGPKLLIQFQNNGVVDDSQLPKDRFSAERLKGVDSTLKIQPAKLEDSAVYLCASSMTGGRAFFGQGTRLTVV.

V gene TRBV5-4 combines with J gene TRBJ1-2; D not certain. The length of the CDR3 is 13 residues. Per the germline V gene, CDR1 is SGHNT and CDR2 is YYREEE (reference sequence). With 4 bases removed from V and 2 bases from J, the gap between germline ends came to 9 bases. Here the CDR3 reads CASSTDVNYGYTF. The CDR3 nucleotides are TGTGCCAGCAGCACAGATGTAAACTATGGCTACACCTTC.

This clone was detected once. The chain recombines TRBV18 with TRBJ2-1; D possibly corresponds to TRBD1 (5 bases). The V gene lost 0 bases and the J gene lost 8 bases, with 8 bases spanning the gap. The CDR3 length is 13 residues. Germline CDR1 reads KGHSH; CDR2 reads LQKENI. The CDR3 loop is CASSPPQVYEQFF. The CDR3 DNA sequence: TGTGCCAGCTCACCACCACAGGTCTATGAGCAGTTCTTC.

A single count supports this clone. The genes are TRBV18 and TRBJ2-7; the D gene is possibly TRBD2 (5 bases). This CDR3 is 15 amino acids long. Germline CDR1 is KGHSH and CDR2 is LQKENI. The ends were cut back, 6 bases at V and 2 bases at J, with 17 bases in the middle. Written as DNA, the CDR3 is TGTGCCAGCTCTCCGATCGGGGAAACCCCCTACGAGCAGTACTTC. Protein product: CASSPIGETPYEQYF. Based on the CDR3 plus reference TRBV18 and TRBJ2-7, the full variable domain is NAGVMQNPRHLVRRRGQEARLRCSPMKGHSHVYWYRQLPEEGLKFMVYLQKENIIDESGMPKERFSAEFPKEGPSILRIQQVVRGDSAAYFCASSPIGETPYEQYFGPGTRLTVT.

The gene calls are TRBV3-1 (or the pseudogene TRBV3-2) and TRBJ2-5; TRBD2 matches at 12 bases. The CDR3 spans 22 residues. Germline-derived CDR1 and CDR2 are LGHDT and YNNKEL (reference sequence). V lost 4 bases and J lost 5; bases outside the gene matches: 26. CDR3 coding DNA: TGTGCCAGCAGCCCCCGTCAGGCCCTCCTAGCGGGAGGGCCTGTTGGGTTGGAGACCCAGTACTTC. Amino acid sequence: CASSPRQALLAGGPVGLETQYF.

V gene TRBV2 combines with J gene TRBJ2-7; D is perhaps TRBD2 (6 bases). Germline V gene data show CDR1 as SNHLY and CDR2 as FYNNEI. The CDR3 length is 15 residues. Between the trimmed V and J ends, which lost 3 bases and 0 bases, there was a span of 12 bases. CDR3 loop: CASSDGTASSYEQYF. As DNA, the CDR3 is TGTGCCAGCAGTGATGGGACTGCAAGCTCCTACGAGCAGTACTTC.

The rearrangement uses TRBV27 and TRBJ2-7, with D possibly TRBD1 on 7 matching bases. V lost 5 bases and J 7 bases, leaving 30 bases between the germline ends. The CDR3 length is 18 residues. In germline, CDR1 is MNHEY, CDR2 SMNVEV (reference sequence). The chain's CDR3 is CASSRDRDSGSLPTEQYF. CDR3 nucleotide sequence: TGTGCCAGCAGTCGAGACCGGGACAGCGGGTCCTTGCCCACAGAGCAGTACTTC.

The chain recombines TRBV6-5 with TRBJ1-2, with D perhaps TRBD1 (6 bases). CDR3 length: 13 amino acids. The germline V gene has CDR1 MNHEY and CDR2 SVGAGI. The V and J ends lost 7 bases and 3 bases respectively, with 12 bases between them. The CDR3 here is CASTETGHYGYTF. CDR3 coding DNA: TGTGCCAGCACGGAGACAGGCCACTATGGCTACACCTTC.

J is TRBJ2-7 and V is TRBV7-9, with D hard to call. CDR3 size: 14 residues. Germline V lookup: CDR1 SEHNR, CDR2 FQNEAQ (reference sequence). Trimming pared 1 base from V and 0 bases from J, leaving 7 bases between. CDR3: CASSLVVSSYEQYF. The CDR3, as DNA: TGTGCCAGCAGCTTAGTGGTCAGCTCCTACGAGCAGTACTTC.

About this clone: Other nucleotide sequences from this sample produce the same CDR3. V is TRBV6-5 and J is TRBJ1-1; unclear D gene. V was pared by 2 bases and J by 10 bases, with 11 bases between. Germline lookup yields CDR1 MNHEY and CDR2 SVGAGI. There are 12 residues in the CDR3. For the CDR3, the DNA is TGTGCCAGCAGTTACAGCACCGGTGGAGCTTTCTTT. Translated, it gives CASSYSTGGAFF.

This clone was detected once. The rearrangement uses TRBV28 and TRBJ1-1; D call uncertain. V lost 4 bases and J lost 6, with 9 bases in between. This CDR3 is 12 amino acids long. Germline CDR1 reads MDHEN; CDR2 reads SYDVKM. DNA of the CDR3: TGTGCCAGCAGTTCCCCCCCGTCTGAAGCTTTCTTT. Residues: CASSSPPSEAFF.

The chain employs TRBV19 and TRBJ1-6, with TRBD1 matching over 8 bases. V dropped 8 bases and J dropped 8; count of bases not matched to a gene: 14. This CDR3 has 16 amino acids. CDR1 is LNHDA and CDR2 is SQIVND in the germline V gene (reference sequence). This chain's CDR3 is CASDRGAELGDSPLHF. DNA for the CDR3: TGTGCCAGTGACAGGGGCGCGGAGCTGGGGGATTCACCCCTCCACTTT.

The gene calls are TRBV6-4 and TRBJ1-1, with D perhaps TRBD1 (5 bases). V lost 4 bases and J 4 bases, leaving 13 bases between the germline ends. The CDR3 is 14 amino acids. Germline CDR1 reads MRHNA; CDR2 reads SNTAGT. The CDR3 spells CASSAAGGSTEAFF. The CDR3 DNA sequence: TGTGCCAGCAGTGCTGCGGGGGGGAGCACTGAAGCTTTCTTT.

This clone showed up just a few times. The chain joins TRBV5-6 to TRBJ1-2; D is unclear. Germline assignment: CDR1 SGHDT and CDR2 YYEEEE. The V end lost 4 bases, the J end lost 8 bases, and 9 bases lay between the germline ends. There are 11 residues in the CDR3. Here the CDR3 reads CASSEGSGYTF. CDR3 sequence (DNA): TGTGCCAGCAGCGAAGGGAGCGGCTACACCTTC.

This clone was detected a few times. The chain joins TRBV30 to TRBJ2-2, with D unclear. Germline V gene lookup returns CDR1 GTSNPN and CDR2 SVGIG (reference sequence). V lost 2 bases and J lost 4, with 14 bases in between. This CDR3 comprises 15 residues. DNA of the CDR3: TGTGCCTGGAGTTCACTCCCCCCAACCACCGGGGAGCTGTTTTTT. Protein: CAWSSLPPTTGELFF.

The chain has TRBV21-1 and TRBJ1-2. TRBV21-1 is flagged as a pseudogene. The CDR3 is made up of 16 amino acids. CDR3 residues: CASSKARRRRDYGYTF. In nucleotides, the CDR3 is TGTGCCAGCAGCAAAGCCAGGAGACGGAGGGACTATGGCTACACCTTC.

This clone was counted a single time. This chain links TRBV4-1 with TRBJ2-7; D perhaps matches TRBD1 (6 bases). V lost 4 bases, J lost 4 bases, and 17 bases lay in between. The V gene's germline CDR1 is MGHRA and CDR2 YSYEKL. The CDR3 runs 15 residues. This CDR3 reads CASSPDWGRRYEQYF. In nucleotides, the CDR3 is TGCGCCAGCAGCCCAGACTGGGGGCGAAGGTACGAGCAGTACTTC.

This chain links TRBV5-1 with TRBJ1-1; D perhaps matches TRBD1 (6 bases). The germline V gene has CDR1 SGHRS and CDR2 YFSETQ. CDR3 length: 15 residues. Trimming cost V 0 bases and J 1 base, with 10 bases left between them. CDR3 sequence reads: CASSLGGRRNTEAFF. For the CDR3, the DNA is TGCGCCAGCAGCTTGGGGGGGCGGCGGAACACTGAAGCTTTCTTT.

V and J are TRBV28 and TRBJ2-3, with 9 bases fitting TRBD1. The J segment lost 6 bases and the V segment lost 4 bases, leaving 8 bases of the junction unmatched. CDR1 is MDHEN and CDR2 is SYDVKM in the germline V gene. This CDR3 has 15 residues. The CDR3 loop reads CASSSSQGAWDTQYF. The CDR3 DNA sequence: TGTGCCAGCAGTTCGTCACAGGGGGCGTGGGATACGCAGTATTTT.

This clone showed up just once. The chain is built from TRBV28 and TRBJ2-5; weak D call: TRBD1 (5 bases). The CDR3 loop spans 13 amino acids. V was trimmed by 7 bases and J by 1 base, leaving 10 bases between them. Germline CDR1 MDHEN, CDR2 SYDVKM. The CDR3 is CASTTTVQETQYF. The CDR3 DNA sequence: TGTGCCAGCACAACGACAGTCCAAGAGACCCAGTACTTC.

The chain has TRBV5-6 and TRBJ2-5; D is unresolved. The V gene lost 5 bases and the J gene lost 6 bases, with 17 bases spanning the gap. CDR1 is SGHDT, CDR2 YYEEEE, per germline. The CDR3 spans 14 residues. CDR3: CASSSMSGAKTQYF. CDR3 sequence (DNA): TGTGCCAGCAGTTCGATGTCCGGAGCGAAGACCCAGTACTTC. Complete variable domain (other parts from reference TRBV5-6 and TRBJ2-5): DAGVTQSPTHLIKTRGQQVTLRCSPKSGHDTVSWYQQALGQGPQFIFQYYEEEERQRGNFPDRFSGHQFPNYSSELNVNALLLGDSALYLCASSSMSGAKTQYFGPGTRLLVL.

The chain combines TRBV19 with TRBJ1-2, with TRBD1 matching 11 bases. Germline CDR1 reads LNHDA; CDR2 reads SQIVND (reference sequence). J lost 3 bases, V lost 6 bases, and 6 bases had no gene match. This CDR3 is built from 15 residues. As DNA, the CDR3 is TGTGCCAGTAGCCCCCGGACAGGGGGCGACTATGGCTACACCTTC. Translated, it gives CASSPRTGGDYGYTF.

The chain has TRBV28 and TRBJ1-4; TRBD1 agrees at 8 bases. This CDR3 is built from 16 residues. V was pared by 6 bases and J by 3 bases, with 9 bases of the junction left unmatched. CDR1 and CDR2 from the germline V gene are MDHEN and SYDVKM. In DNA, the CDR3 is TGTGCCAGCAGCGGACAGGGCCTTCTTTCTAATGAAAAACTGTTTTTT. As protein: CASSGQGLLSNEKLFF.

V gene TRBV10-3 combines with J gene TRBJ1-5; tentative D call: TRBD1 (5 bases). CDR3 length: 12 amino acids. The germline gives CDR1 ENHRY, CDR2 SYGVKD. V lost 4 bases and J 7 bases, leaving 8 bases between the germline ends. The CDR3 DNA sequence: TGTGCCATCAGTGCGGGGGGGCAGCCCCAGCATTTT. Its translation: CAISAGGQPQHF.

This clone occurred a few times. The rearrangement uses TRBV12-3 or TRBV12-4 and TRBJ2-2; perhaps TRBD1 as D (5 bases). V was clipped by 10 bases and J by 3 bases, with 9 bases between them. The CDR3 totals 12 residues. The CDR3 DNA follows: TGTGCCACCTCCAGGGACACCGGGGAGCTGTTTTTT. This translates into CATSRDTGELFF.

V is TRBV24-1 and J is TRBJ2-7, with 10 bases fitting TRBD1. V lost 4 bases, J lost 3 bases, and 5 bases stayed unmatched. This CDR3 is 15 amino acids long. Germline CDR1 reads KGHDR; CDR2 reads SFDVKD. The CDR3 sequence: CATSDLRDRGYEQYF. The CDR3 DNA sequence: TGTGCCACCAGTGACCTCCGGGACAGGGGCTACGAGCAGTACTTC.